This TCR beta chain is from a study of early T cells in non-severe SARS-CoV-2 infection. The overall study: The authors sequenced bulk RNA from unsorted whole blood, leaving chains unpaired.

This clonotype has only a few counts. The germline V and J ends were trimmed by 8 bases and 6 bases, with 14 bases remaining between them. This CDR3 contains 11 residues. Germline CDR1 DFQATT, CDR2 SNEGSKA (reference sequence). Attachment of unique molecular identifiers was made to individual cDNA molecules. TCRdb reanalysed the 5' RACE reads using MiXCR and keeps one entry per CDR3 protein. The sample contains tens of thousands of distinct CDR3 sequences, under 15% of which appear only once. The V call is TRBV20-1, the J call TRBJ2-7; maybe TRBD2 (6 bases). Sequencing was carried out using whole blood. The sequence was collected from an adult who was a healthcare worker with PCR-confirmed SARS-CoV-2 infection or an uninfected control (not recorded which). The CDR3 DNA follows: TGCAGTATTAATACAGCGGGCGAGCAGTACTTC. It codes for CSINTAGEQYF.